This T cell receptor (beta chain) came from a study of T cell repertoires in cytomegalovirus infection. For the study at large: In the study, CMV epitopes included recently identified HLA-C-restricted and well-studied HLA-B-restricted ones. Findings of the study overall: There were HLA-C-restricted CMV-specific TCR beta clonotypes dominating the ex vivo response.

For this clonotype: The antigen remains unidentified.

V was pared by 10 bases and J by 0 bases, with 12 bases between. The CDR3 contains 13 residues. TCRdb re-called the reads with MiXCR, one entry per CDR3 protein. The sample gives 900,000 to 950,000 distinct CDR3 sequences, less than 40% of which show up once; 11% to 15% is in the top ten. This receptor was taken from a human donor in good health (CMV status not recorded). Some clones in this sample may be carry-over from other donors' samples. The material was cultured CD8+ T cells from PBMCs, obtained from culture after CMV antigen stimulation. This chain connects TRBV12-3 or TRBV12-4 to TRBJ1-1; TRBD1 might be the D (6 bases). CDR3 DNA: TGTGCCACCGATACAGGGATGAACACTGAAGCTTTCTTT. Its translation is CATDTGMNTEAFF.